This TCR beta chain was identified in a study of T cell responses to AZD1222 COVID-19 vaccine. Whole-study results and caveats: Increased Spike-specific TCR breadth and depth were observed after two AZD1222 doses. Repertoire sampling occurred only after the peak T cell response. It should be noted that donors were predominantly white British and more often female, and clonal diversity was possibly underestimated. Within unmutated variant regions lay the reported targets of nearly half of spike-specific TCRs.

As to this clone: What it recognizes is unknown.

Sequencing used immunoSEQ multiplex PCR; TCRdb keeps in-frame clones, though not all of them. The profile shows about 83,000 clones, roughly nine tenths of them singletons. The sample consisted of peripheral blood, taken on day 0 of AZD1222 vaccination. This TCR came from an adult in good health.

CDR3 protein: CASSAGRSTDTQYF. The CDR3 nucleotides read TGTGCCAGCAGCGCGGGACGGAGCACAGATACGCAGTATTTT. This sequence joins TRBV9 and TRBJ2-3; D could derive from TRBD1 or TRBD2 (5 bases each). V lost 3 bases to trimming and J lost 0 bases, with 8 bases between them. From germline, CDR1 is SGDLS and CDR2 YYNGEE. The CDR3 totals 14 residues.